These T cell receptor beta chains were read from a single sample in a study of Ad26.COV2.S vaccination and SARS-CoV-2 variants. Clones were sequenced by immunoSEQ multiplex PCR, and TCRdb holds only the in-frame ones, with some missing. Among 350,000 to 600,000 clones, approximately 90% were seen once, and the ten largest hold 1.5% to 2%. This specimen consisted of peripheral blood, obtained in a trial of Ad26.COV2.S vaccine versus placebo. These receptors were collected from a person between 18 and 60 years old who received the Ad26.COV2.S COVID-19 vaccine or a placebo. The CDR3 runs from the conserved cysteine through the conserved F or W. A D gene is named only where the DNA matches it firmly.

V	J	D	CDR3	DNA
TRBV3-1/TRBV3-2	TRBJ2-1	.	CASSQVRGSYNEQFF	TGTGCCAGCAGCCAAGTACGTGGGAGCTACAATGAGCAGTTCTTC
TRBV6-5	TRBJ1-6	.	CASSYSSGSPLHF	TGTGCCAGCAGTTACTCGTCGGGTTCACCCCTCCACTTT
TRBV6-5	TRBJ1-1	.	CASSYYRGGNTEAFF	TGTGCCAGCAGTTACTATCGGGGGGGAAACACTGAAGCTTTCTTT
TRBV11-2	TRBJ2-3	TRBD2	CASSFSTSGGRAQYF	TGTGCCAGCAGCTTTTCGACTAGCGGGGGGAGAGCGCAGTATTTT
TRBV6-5	TRBJ2-5	.	CASSQRRTQYF	TGTGCCAGCAGCCAACGGAGGACCCAGTACTTC
TRBV3-1/TRBV3-2	TRBJ2-3	TRBD1	CASSQERGLGGTQYF	TGTGCCAGCAGCCAAGAAAGGGGGCTGGGCGGTACGCAGTATTTT
TRBV7-2	TRBJ2-1	.	CASSLDGPYNEQFF	TGTGCCAGCAGCTTAGACGGACCCTACAATGAGCAGTTCTTC
TRBV6-5	TRBJ2-7	.	CASSYSPDTAYEQYF	TGTGCCAGCAGTTACTCCCCGGACACCGCCTACGAGCAGTACTTC
TRBV7-9	TRBJ1-6	.	CASSPASPGLGNSPLHF	TGTGCCAGCAGCCCAGCCTCCCCGGGACTGGGAAATTCACCCCTCCACTTT
TRBV3-1/TRBV3-2	TRBJ1-4	.	CASSQRTVDEKLFF	TGTGCCAGCAGCCAGAGGACTGTGGATGAAAAACTGTTTTTT
TRBV18	TRBJ1-3	.	CASSPPGESGNTIYF	TGTGCCAGCTCACCACCCGGGGAATCTGGAAACACCATATATTTT